The rows below give T cell receptor beta chains drawn from one sample of a study of T cell repertoires in cytomegalovirus infection. These receptors' targets are unknown. Each CDR3 protein is one row after TCRdb ran MiXCR on the reads. The sample shows around 710,000 distinct CDR3 sequences, approximately 32% of them seen only once. This sample comprised cultured CD8+ T cells from PBMCs, obtained from culture after CMV antigen stimulation. The receptors were sampled from a human donor in good health (CMV status not recorded). Some clones in this sample may be carry-over from other donors' samples. Both conserved end residues are part of each CDR3. The order of the fields is CDR3 protein, CDR3 DNA, J gene, V gene, clone size, D gene. D genes are given only for firm matches. The size entry is marked missing in some rows and otherwise reads once, few, many or a size class.

CDR3: CASSIGMGQADTQYF; DNA: TGTGCCAGTAGTATAGGAATGGGCCAAGCAGATACGCAGTATTTT; J: TRBJ2-3; V: TRBV19; size: once; D: -
CDR3: CASSDRGPVFQETQYF; DNA: TGTGCCAGCAGTGACCGGGGGCCGGTTTTCCAAGAGACCCAGTACTTC; J: TRBJ2-5; V: TRBV6-1; size: few; D: -
CDR3: CASSQAKRGPFTDTQYF; DNA: TGTGCCAGCAGCCAAGCCAAGCGGGGACCCTTCACAGATACGCAGTATTTT; J: TRBJ2-3; V: TRBV7-6; size: -; D: TRBD2
CDR3: CASSHLLGKRNTEAFF; DNA: TGTGCCAGCAGCCATCTTTTGGGGAAACGGAACACTGAAGCTTTCTTT; J: TRBJ1-1; V: TRBV7-6; size: once; D: -
CDR3: CASRTATNEKLFF; DNA: TGTGCCAGCAGAACAGCAACTAATGAAAAACTGTTTTTT; J: TRBJ1-4; V: TRBV27; size: -; D: -
CDR3: CASSSQGAGTDTQYF; DNA: TGTGCCAGCAGCTCGCAGGGGGCAGGCACAGATACGCAGTATTTT; J: TRBJ2-3; V: TRBV7-3; size: once; D: TRBD1
CDR3: CASTGPTSGGSYEQYF; DNA: TGTGCCAGCACCGGCCCAACTAGCGGGGGATCCTACGAGCAGTACTTC; J: TRBJ2-7; V: TRBV7-8; size: few; D: TRBD2
CDR3: CAISDPGATFTEAFF; DNA: TGTGCCATCAGTGACCCAGGGGCGACTTTCACTGAAGCTTTCTTT; J: TRBJ1-1; V: TRBV10-3; size: few; D: -
CDR3: CASSLHRNTEAFF; DNA: TGTGCCAGCAGTCTACACAGGAACACTGAAGCTTTCTTT; J: TRBJ1-1; V: TRBV6-5; size: -; D: -
CDR3: CASRRSRDSSYEQYF; DNA: TGTGCCAGCAGGCGTTCCCGGGACAGCTCCTACGAGCAGTACTTC; J: TRBJ2-7; V: TRBV12-3/TRBV12-4; size: -; D: TRBD1
CDR3: CSVDMGASMGDGYTF; DNA: TGCAGCGTTGATATGGGGGCCTCTATGGGTGATGGCTACACCTTC; J: TRBJ1-2; V: TRBV29-1; size: once; D: -
CDR3: CASSFNLKGNEQFF; DNA: TGTGCCAGCAGTTTCAACCTGAAGGGCAATGAGCAGTTCTTC; J: TRBJ2-1; V: TRBV12-3/TRBV12-4; size: -; D: -
CDR3: CASSQDGTSGTYEQYF; DNA: TGTGCCAGCAGCCAAGATGGGACTAGCGGTACCTACGAGCAGTACTTC; J: TRBJ2-7; V: TRBV4-2; size: -; D: TRBD2
CDR3: CASSQEGGRAYTEAFF; DNA: TGTGCCAGCAGCCAAGAGGGAGGCAGGGCGTACACTGAAGCTTTCTTT; J: TRBJ1-1; V: TRBV4-2; size: many; D: -
CDR3: CAIGRSADNTGELFF; DNA: TGTGCCATCGGGCGTTCGGCAGACAACACCGGGGAGCTGTTTTTT; J: TRBJ2-2; V: TRBV10-3; size: -; D: -
CDR3: CATSDPGEIDTQYF; DNA: TGTGCCACCAGTGACCCGGGGGAGATAGATACGCAGTATTTT; J: TRBJ2-3; V: TRBV24-1; size: few; D: -
CDR3: CASSTGAVHNEQFF; DNA: TGTGCCAGCAGTACGGGGGCCGTCCACAATGAGCAGTTCTTC; J: TRBJ2-1; V: TRBV27; size: few; D: -
CDR3: CASSSGTQYF; DNA: TGTGCCAGCAGCTCTGGGACCCAGTACTTC; J: TRBJ2-5; V: TRBV7-2; size: many; D: -
CDR3: CASGPPRAGGTEAFF; DNA: TGTGCTAGTGGCCCACCCAGGGCCGGCGGGACTGAAGCTTTCTTT; J: TRBJ1-1; V: TRBV12-5; size: -; D: -
CDR3: CASSWAGTGVMNTEAFF; DNA: TGTGCCAGCAGTTGGGCTGGGACAGGAGTTATGAACACTGAAGCTTTCTTT; J: TRBJ1-1; V: TRBV6-6; size: -; D: TRBD1
CDR3: CASSEWLDQPQHF; DNA: TGTGCCAGCAGCGAGTGGCTGGATCAGCCCCAGCATTTT; J: TRBJ1-5; V: TRBV7-4; size: -; D: -
CDR3: CASSIDGVTGMNTEAFF; DNA: TGTGCCAGTAGTATAGACGGGGTGACAGGGATGAACACTGAAGCTTTCTTT; J: TRBJ1-1; V: TRBV19; size: few; D: TRBD1
CDR3: CASSITGWTEAFF; DNA: TGTGCCAGTAGTATCACAGGGTGGACTGAAGCTTTCTTT; J: TRBJ1-1; V: TRBV19; size: -; D: -
CDR3: CASSLVGRDEQYF; DNA: TGTGCCAGCAGTTTAGTCGGGAGGGACGAGCAGTACTTC; J: TRBJ2-7; V: TRBV27; size: few; D: TRBD2
CDR3: CASSLNGLEAFF; DNA: TGTGCCAGCAGTTTAAACGGGCTCGAAGCTTTCTTT; J: TRBJ1-1; V: TRBV28; size: -; D: -
CDR3: CASWAGGLRMNTGELFF; DNA: TGTGCCAGCTGGGCGGGGGGTCTACGAATGAACACCGGGGAGCTGTTTTTT; J: TRBJ2-2; V: TRBV6-1; size: many; D: TRBD2
CDR3: CASSQVGISEAFF; DNA: TGTGCCAGCAGCCAAGTCGGTATTTCTGAAGCTTTCTTT; J: TRBJ1-1; V: TRBV4-2; size: few; D: -
CDR3: CASSLSRENIQYF; DNA: TGTGCCAGCAGTTTAAGTCGGGAAAACATTCAGTACTTC; J: TRBJ2-4; V: TRBV27; size: -; D: -
CDR3: CASSVDRTGGSYGYTF; DNA: TGTGCCAGCAGCGTAGATAGGACAGGGGGCTCCTATGGCTACACCTTC; J: TRBJ1-2; V: TRBV9; size: -; D: TRBD1
CDR3: CASSAVGGEETQYF; DNA: TGTGCCAGCAGCGCAGTGGGGGGAGAAGAGACCCAGTACTTC; J: TRBJ2-5; V: TRBV9; size: -; D: -
CDR3: CATSRDELQGREKLFF; DNA: TGTGCCACCAGCAGAGATGAGTTACAGGGTCGGGAAAAACTGTTTTTT; J: TRBJ1-4; V: TRBV15; size: -; D: -
CDR3: CASSDSGTGYTGELFF; DNA: TGTGCCAGCAGTGACTCTGGGACAGGGTACACCGGGGAGCTGTTTTTT; J: TRBJ2-2; V: TRBV6-4; size: few; D: TRBD1
CDR3: CASLQGGNTEAFF; DNA: TGTGCCAGCCTTCAAGGGGGGAACACTGAAGCTTTCTTT; J: TRBJ1-1; V: TRBV7-9; size: -; D: -
CDR3: CAISQGVGSDREDSPLHF; DNA: TGTGCCATCAGTCAAGGGGTGGGATCCGACCGGGAGGATTCACCCCTCCACTTT; J: TRBJ1-6; V: TRBV10-3; size: few; D: -
CDR3: CASSTGQGSYSNQPQHF; DNA: TGTGCCAGCAGTACGGGACAGGGGAGTTATAGCAATCAGCCCCAGCATTTT; J: TRBJ1-5; V: TRBV7-8; size: many; D: TRBD1
CDR3: CASSVGQALFEPQHF; DNA: TGTGCCAGCAGTGTGGGACAGGCTTTATTTGAGCCCCAGCATTTT; J: TRBJ1-5; V: TRBV6-1; size: few; D: TRBD1
CDR3: CASLLRTSGGAEETQYF; DNA: TGTGCCAGCCTTCTTCGGACTAGCGGGGGAGCAGAAGAGACCCAGTACTTC; J: TRBJ2-5; V: TRBV7-9; size: few; D: TRBD2
CDR3: CASSMDSGTVYGYTF; DNA: TGTGCCAGTAGTATGGATTCCGGGACAGTCTATGGCTACACCTTC; J: TRBJ1-2; V: TRBV19; size: few; D: TRBD1
CDR3: CATSRPQGLNTEAFF; DNA: TGTGCCACCAGCAGGCCCCAGGGACTGAACACTGAAGCTTTCTTT; J: TRBJ1-1; V: TRBV15; size: -; D: -
CDR3: CASSPIEGQGKETQYF; DNA: TGTGCCAGCAGTCCGATTGAGGGACAGGGAAAGGAGACCCAGTACTTC; J: TRBJ2-5; V: TRBV6-5; size: few; D: TRBD1
CDR3: CASSFSRYRAGTGELFF; DNA: TGTGCCAGCAGTTTCTCCCGGTACAGGGCAGGTACCGGGGAGCTGTTTTTT; J: TRBJ2-2; V: TRBV27; size: -; D: -
CDR3: CSARDPPEADTQYF; DNA: TGCAGTGCTAGAGACCCCCCTGAAGCGGATACGCAGTATTTT; J: TRBJ2-3; V: TRBV20-1; size: -; D: -
CDR3: CASSSRQEGGLNYGYTF; DNA: TGTGCCAGCAGTTCACGACAGGAAGGTGGCTTAAACTATGGCTACACCTTC; J: TRBJ1-2; V: TRBV28; size: -; D: -
CDR3: CASSLSYSPSYNEQFF; DNA: TGTGCCAGCAGCTTATCGTATAGTCCCTCCTACAATGAGCAGTTCTTC; J: TRBJ2-1; V: TRBV7-8; size: -; D: -
CDR3: CASTHWGVFQPQHF; DNA: TGTGCCAGCACTCACTGGGGGGTATTCCAGCCCCAGCATTTT; J: TRBJ1-5; V: TRBV27; size: -; D: -
CDR3: CASRMGTDYNEQFF; DNA: TGTGCCAGCAGAATGGGGACAGACTACAATGAGCAGTTCTTC; J: TRBJ2-1; V: TRBV7-4; size: -; D: TRBD1
CDR3: CASRDGLGGPEAFF; DNA: TGTGCCAGCAGGGATGGACTAGGTGGGCCTGAAGCTTTCTTT; J: TRBJ1-1; V: TRBV12-3/TRBV12-4; size: many; D: -
CDR3: CASSFRHLEPLSSGNTIYF; DNA: TGTGCCAGCAGCTTCCGACATCTTGAGCCCTTGAGCTCTGGAAACACCATATATTTT; J: TRBJ1-3; V: TRBV5-6; size: -; D: -